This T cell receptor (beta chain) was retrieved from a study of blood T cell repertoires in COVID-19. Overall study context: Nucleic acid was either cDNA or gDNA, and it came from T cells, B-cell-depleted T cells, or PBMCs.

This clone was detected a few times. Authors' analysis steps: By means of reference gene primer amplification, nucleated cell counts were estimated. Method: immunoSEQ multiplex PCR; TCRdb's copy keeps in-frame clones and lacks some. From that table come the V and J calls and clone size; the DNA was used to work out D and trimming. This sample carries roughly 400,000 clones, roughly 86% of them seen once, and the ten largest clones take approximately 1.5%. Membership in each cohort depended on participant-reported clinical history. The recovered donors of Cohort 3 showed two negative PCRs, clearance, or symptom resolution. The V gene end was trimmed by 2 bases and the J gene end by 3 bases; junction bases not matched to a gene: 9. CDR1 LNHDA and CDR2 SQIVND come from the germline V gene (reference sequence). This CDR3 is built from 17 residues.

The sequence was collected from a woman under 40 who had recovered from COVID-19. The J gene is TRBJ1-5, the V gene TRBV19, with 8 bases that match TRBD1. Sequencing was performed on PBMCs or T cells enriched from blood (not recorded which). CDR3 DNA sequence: TGTGCCAGTAGTATACGGACAGGGCGTGGGGCCAATCAGCCCCAGCATTTT. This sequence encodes CASSIRTGRGANQPQHF.